Shown below are 4 T cell receptor beta chains from a single sample sequenced in a study of metastatic and nonmetastatic thyroid tumors. Not a single patient had been given any form of treatment at any point before undergoing thyroid surgery. MiXCR reprocessed the PCR reads for TCRdb. The sample consists of roughly 93,000 clones, approximately 11% of them appearing once. Sequenced input: blood. These receptors came from a female donor with papillary thyroid cancer or a benign thyroid nodule (not recorded which). Some clones in this sample may be carry-over from other donors' samples.

This clone was seen a few times. This may be a read error, as it is one base from a much larger clone. V gene TRBV7-9 combines with J gene TRBJ2-3, with TRBD2 matching over 10 bases. Germline V gives CDR1 SEHNR, CDR2 FQNEAQ (reference sequence). CDR3 length: 13 amino acids. CDR3 in DNA: TGTGCCATCAGCTTAGCGGGAGGAGATACGCAGTATTTT. Its protein product is CAISLAGGDTQYF.

This clone was seen at least ten times. Other DNA variants within this sample encode the same CDR3. V gene TRBV10-3 combines with J gene TRBJ2-2; D gene unclear. The CDR3 totals 11 residues. The V gene's germline CDR1 is ENHRY and CDR2 SYGVKD. V lost 10 bases, J lost 8 bases, and 11 bases lay in between. The CDR3 nucleotides read TGTGCCACCGCTGGTGGAGGGGAGCTGTTTTTT. It is translated as CATAGGGELFF.

The chain combines TRBV5-1 with TRBJ2-1, with 9 bases matching TRBD2. This CDR3 contains 17 residues. Trimming at V came to 3 bases and at J to 2 bases, leaving 9 bases not matched to a gene. Germline V lookup: CDR1 SGHRS, CDR2 YFSETQ. CDR3 in amino acids: CASSSPRLAEAYNEQFF. The CDR3 DNA is TGCGCCAGCAGCTCCCCCCGACTAGCGGAGGCCTACAATGAGCAGTTCTTC.

This clone was picked up many times. This sequence joins TRBV11-1 and TRBJ2-7, with 11 bases that match TRBD2. The CDR3 runs 18 residues. The V segment lost 5 bases and the J segment 2 bases; nucleotides outside the gene matches: 14. Germline-derived CDR1 and CDR2 are SGHAT and FQDESV (reference sequence). The CDR3 DNA sequence: TGTGCCAGCAGCCCGACCGGTGGGCTAGCGGGGGGAGCCTACGAGCAGTACTTC. This sequence encodes CASSPTGGLAGGAYEQYF.